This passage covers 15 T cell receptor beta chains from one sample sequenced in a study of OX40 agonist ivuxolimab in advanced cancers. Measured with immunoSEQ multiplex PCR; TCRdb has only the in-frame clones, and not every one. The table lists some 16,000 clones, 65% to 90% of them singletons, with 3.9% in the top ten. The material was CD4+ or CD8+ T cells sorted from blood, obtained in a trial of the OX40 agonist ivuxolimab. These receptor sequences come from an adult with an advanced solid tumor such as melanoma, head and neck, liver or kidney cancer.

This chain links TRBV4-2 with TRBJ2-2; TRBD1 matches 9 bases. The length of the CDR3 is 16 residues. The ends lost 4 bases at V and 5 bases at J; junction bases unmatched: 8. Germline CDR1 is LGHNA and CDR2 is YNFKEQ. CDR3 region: CASSPHGDRATGELFF. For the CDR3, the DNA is TGTGCCAGCAGCCCCCATGGGGACAGGGCTACCGGGGAGCTGTTTTTT.

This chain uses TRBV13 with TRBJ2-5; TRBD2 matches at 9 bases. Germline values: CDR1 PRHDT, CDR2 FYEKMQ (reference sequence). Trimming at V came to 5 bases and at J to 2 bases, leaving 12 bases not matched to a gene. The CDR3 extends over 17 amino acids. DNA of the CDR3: TGTGCCAGCAGCGGTGGCTTGGCGGGAGGGCCACAAGAGACCCAGTACTTC. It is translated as CASSGGLAGGPQETQYF. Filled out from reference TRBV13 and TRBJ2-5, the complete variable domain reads AAGVIQSPRHLIKEKRETATLKCYPIPRHDTVYWYQQGPGQDPQFLISFYEKMQSDKGSIPDRFSAQQFSDYHSELNMSSLELGDSALYFCASSGGLAGGPQETQYFGPGTRLLVL.

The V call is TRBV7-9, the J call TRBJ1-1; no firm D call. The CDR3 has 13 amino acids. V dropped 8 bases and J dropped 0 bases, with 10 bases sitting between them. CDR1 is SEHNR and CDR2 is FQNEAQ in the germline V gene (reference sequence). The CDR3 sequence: CASSANMNTEAFF. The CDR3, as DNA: TGTGCCAGCTCGGCCAATATGAACACTGAAGCTTTCTTT. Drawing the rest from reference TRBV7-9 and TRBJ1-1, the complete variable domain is DTGVSQNPRHKITKRGQNVTFRCDPISEHNRLYWYRQTLGQGPEFLTYFQNEAQLEKSRLLSDRFSAERPKGSFSTLEIQRTEQGDSAMYLCASSANMNTEAFFGQGTRLTVV.

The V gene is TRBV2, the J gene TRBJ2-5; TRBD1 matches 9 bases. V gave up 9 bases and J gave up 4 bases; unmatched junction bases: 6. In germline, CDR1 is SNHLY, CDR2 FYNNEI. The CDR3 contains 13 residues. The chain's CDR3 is CASGQGRGETQYF. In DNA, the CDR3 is TGTGCCAGTGGACAGGGGAGGGGAGAGACCCAGTACTTC. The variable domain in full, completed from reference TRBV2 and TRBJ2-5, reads EPEVTQTPSHQVTQMGQEVILRCVPISNHLYFYWYRQILGQKVEFLVSFYNNEISEKSEIFDDQFSVERPDGSNFTLKIRSTKLEDSAMYFCASGQGRGETQYFGPGTRLLVL.

In nucleotides, the CDR3 is TGTGCCAGCAGCCCACAGGCGACACTGAACACTGAAGCTTTCTTT. Residues: CASSPQATLNTEAFF. The chain couples TRBV5-5 to TRBJ1-1; TRBD1 is a possible D gene (5 bases). This CDR3 is 15 amino acids long. Germline lookup yields CDR1 SGHKS and CDR2 YYEKEE (reference sequence). V lost 4 bases and J 0 bases, leaving 13 bases between the germline ends.

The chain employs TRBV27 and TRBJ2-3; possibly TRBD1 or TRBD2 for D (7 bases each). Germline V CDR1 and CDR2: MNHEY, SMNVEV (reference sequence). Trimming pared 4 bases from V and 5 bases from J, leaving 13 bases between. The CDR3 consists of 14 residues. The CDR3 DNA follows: TGTGCCAGCAGTTCCAGGGGGGGTGGAGATACGCAGTATTTT. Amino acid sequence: CASSSRGGGDTQYF.

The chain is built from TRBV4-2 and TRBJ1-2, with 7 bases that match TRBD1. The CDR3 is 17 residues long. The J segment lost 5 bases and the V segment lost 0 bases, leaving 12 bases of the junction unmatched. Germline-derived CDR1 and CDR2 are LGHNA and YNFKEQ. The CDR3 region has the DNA TGTGCCAGCAGCCAAGACTCCAAGACAGGGTGGGATTATGGCTACACCTTC. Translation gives CASSQDSKTGWDYGYTF.

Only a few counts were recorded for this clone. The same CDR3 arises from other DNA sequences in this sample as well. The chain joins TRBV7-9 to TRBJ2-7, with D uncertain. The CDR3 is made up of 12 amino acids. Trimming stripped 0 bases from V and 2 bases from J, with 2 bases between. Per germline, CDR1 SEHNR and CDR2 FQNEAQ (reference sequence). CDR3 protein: CASSLATYEQYF. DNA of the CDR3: TGTGCCAGCAGCTTAGCCACCTACGAGCAGTACTTC. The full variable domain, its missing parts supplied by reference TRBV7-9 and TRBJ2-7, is DTGVSQNPRHKITKRGQNVTFRCDPISEHNRLYWYRQTLGQGPEFLTYFQNEAQLEKSRLLSDRFSAERPKGSFSTLEIQRTEQGDSAMYLCASSLATYEQYFGPGTRLTVT.

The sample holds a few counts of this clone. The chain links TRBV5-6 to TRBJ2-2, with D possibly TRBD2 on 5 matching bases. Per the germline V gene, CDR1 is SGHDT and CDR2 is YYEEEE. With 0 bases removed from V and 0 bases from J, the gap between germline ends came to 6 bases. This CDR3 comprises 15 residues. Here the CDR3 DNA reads TGTGCCAGCAGCTTGGGAGGGACGAACACCGGGGAGCTGTTTTTT. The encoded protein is CASSLGGTNTGELFF.

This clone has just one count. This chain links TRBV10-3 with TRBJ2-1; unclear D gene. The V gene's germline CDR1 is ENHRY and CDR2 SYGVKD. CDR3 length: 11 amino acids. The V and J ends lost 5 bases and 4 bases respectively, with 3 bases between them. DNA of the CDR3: TGTGCCATCAGTCAGTACAATGAGCAGTTCTTC. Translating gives CAISQYNEQFF.

The CDR3 region has the DNA TGTGCCAGCAGTTTCCCCGGGACTAGCGGGATTCTGTTCTTC. Translated, it gives CASSFPGTSGILFF. The gene calls are TRBV28 and TRBJ2-1; 13 positions match TRBD2. Germline V gene sequence: CDR1 MDHEN, CDR2 SYDVKM. J was trimmed by 15 bases and V by 3 bases; bases with no gene match: 8. This CDR3 has 14 residues.

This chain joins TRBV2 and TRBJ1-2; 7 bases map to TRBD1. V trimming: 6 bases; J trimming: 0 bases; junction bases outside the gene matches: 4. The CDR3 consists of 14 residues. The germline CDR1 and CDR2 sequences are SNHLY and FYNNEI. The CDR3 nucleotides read TGTGCCAGCAGGGGTACAGGGGCTAACTATGGCTACACCTTC. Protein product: CASRGTGANYGYTF.

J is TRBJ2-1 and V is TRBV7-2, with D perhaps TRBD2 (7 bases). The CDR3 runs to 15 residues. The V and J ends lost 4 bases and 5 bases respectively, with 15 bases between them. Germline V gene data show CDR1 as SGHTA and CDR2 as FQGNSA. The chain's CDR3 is CASSSGRGGNNEQFF. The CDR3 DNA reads TGTGCCAGCAGCTCAGGGAGGGGGGGAAACAATGAGCAGTTCTTC.

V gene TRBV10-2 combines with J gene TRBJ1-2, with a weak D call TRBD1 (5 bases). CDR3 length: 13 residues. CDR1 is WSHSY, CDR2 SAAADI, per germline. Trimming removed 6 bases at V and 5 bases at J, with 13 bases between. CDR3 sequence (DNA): TGCGCCAGCAGCCCCGCAGGGTCTTATGGCTACACCTTC. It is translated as CASSPAGSYGYTF.

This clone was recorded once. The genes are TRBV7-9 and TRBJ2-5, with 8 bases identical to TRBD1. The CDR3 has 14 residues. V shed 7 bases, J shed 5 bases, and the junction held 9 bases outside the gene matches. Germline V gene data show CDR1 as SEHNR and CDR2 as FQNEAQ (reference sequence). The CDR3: CASTRQGAWETQYF. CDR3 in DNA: TGTGCCAGCACTAGGCAGGGGGCTTGGGAGACCCAGTACTTC.